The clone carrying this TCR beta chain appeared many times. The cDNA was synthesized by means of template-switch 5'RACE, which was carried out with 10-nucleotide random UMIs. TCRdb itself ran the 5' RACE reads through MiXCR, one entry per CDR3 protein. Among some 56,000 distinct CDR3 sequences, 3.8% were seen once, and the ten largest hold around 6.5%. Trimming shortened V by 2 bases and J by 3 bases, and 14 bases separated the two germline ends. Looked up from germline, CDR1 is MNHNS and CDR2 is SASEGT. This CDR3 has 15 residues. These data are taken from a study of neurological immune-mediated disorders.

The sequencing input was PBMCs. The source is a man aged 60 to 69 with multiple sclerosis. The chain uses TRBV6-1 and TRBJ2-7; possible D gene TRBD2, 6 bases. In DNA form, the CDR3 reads TGTGCCAGCAGTGAAAAACGTCTGCGGGACTACGAGCAGTACTTC. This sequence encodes CASSEKRLRDYEQYF.